A single count supports the clone carrying this T cell receptor beta chain. This specimen comes from a study of blood T cell repertoires in COVID-19. In the study overall: Donors in the United States, Italy and Spain gave samples during acute or convalescent COVID-19.

The CDR3 totals 13 residues. V was cut by 4 bases and J by 15 bases, with 17 bases left in between. The germline V gene has CDR1 SGHDT and CDR2 YYEEEE. Original data processing: Amplification of reference gene primers provided the estimated nucleated cell counts. The repertoire was sequenced with immunoSEQ multiplex PCR; TCRdb's copy has only in-frame clones and lacks some. Clone size and V and J calls were adopted from that table, with D and trimming inferred from the DNA. This table has 140,000 or so clones, around 83% appearing once. This sequence joins TRBV5-6 and TRBJ1-6; no definite D call. Material for sequencing was peripheral blood. This sequence was found in a man aged 25-45 years with COVID-19, enrolled during active disease. The CDR3 DNA reads as TGTGCCAGCAGCCAAGCCCCGTCTATTCACCTCCACTTT. As protein: CASSQAPSIHLHF.